This T cell receptor beta chain derives from a study of cytomegalovirus exposure and HLA in healthy donors. In the PCR, 60 Vbeta and 13 Jbeta primers were used. TCRdb keeps only in-frame clones here, not all; method: immunoSEQ multiplex PCR. The table lists approximately 37,000 clones. Germline-derived CDR1 and CDR2 are KGHSH and LQKENI. With V trimmed by 0 bases and J by 4 bases, 7 bases remained unmatched. The CDR3 consists of 16 residues. This TCR came from a male donor in good health and CMV-seronegative. The chain links TRBV18 to TRBJ1-2; 8 bases match TRBD1. Sequencing was performed on PBMCs. CDR3 coding DNA: TGTGCCAGCTCACCACCGGGCTCAGGGGGCGTCTATGGCTACACCTTC. It encodes CASSPPGSGGVYGYTF. The full variable domain, its missing parts supplied by reference TRBV18 and TRBJ1-2, is NAGVMQNPRHLVRRRGQEARLRCSPMKGHSHVYWYRQLPEEGLKFMVYLQKENIIDESGMPKERFSAEFPKEGPSILRIQQVVRGDSAAYFCASSPPGSGGVYGYTFGSGTRLTVV.